The entry below describes one T cell receptor (beta chain). This CDR3 region has 12 residues. V was pared by 7 bases and J by 4 bases, with 10 bases between. CDR1 LNHDA and CDR2 SQIVND come from the germline V gene (reference sequence). This record comes from a study of blood T cell repertoires in COVID-19. Whole-study context: Nucleic acid was either cDNA or gDNA, and it came from T cells, B-cell-depleted T cells, or PBMCs.

Sequencing was performed with immunoSEQ multiplex PCR; in TCRdb, only in-frame clones are kept and a portion is missing. The table has under 200,000 clones, 82% seen once. Sequencing input: PBMCs or T cells enriched from blood (not recorded which). The TCR sequence derives from a woman between 55 and 75 years old with acute COVID-19. V and J are TRBV19 and TRBJ1-2; D gene unclear. CDR3 amino acids: CASTAEIYGYTF. The CDR3 bases are TGTGCCAGTACGGCGGAAATCTATGGCTACACCTTC.